These 11 T cell receptor beta chains came from one sample sequenced in a study of cytomegalovirus exposure and HLA in healthy donors. Primers: 60 Vbeta forward and 13 Jbeta reverse. Assay used: immunoSEQ multiplex PCR; TCRdb lists only in-frame clones, some missing. Of some 80,000 clones listed, around 81% are singletons. Material: PBMCs. The receptor source for this set is a man aged 40-55 years in good health and CMV-seronegative.

This clone was counted only a few times. V gene TRBV6-4 combines with J gene TRBJ1-1; the D gene is possibly TRBD1 (5 bases). CDR3 length: 13 amino acids. Trimming left V 5 bases short and J 6 bases short, with 13 bases between. Germline values: CDR1 MRHNA, CDR2 SNTAGT. CDR3 region: CASSTIGGAEAFF. DNA of the CDR3: TGTGCCAGCAGTACCATTGGAGGGGCTGAAGCTTTCTTT.

The V gene is TRBV5-4, the J gene TRBJ1-4; possible D gene TRBD1, 5 bases. Trimming removed 3 bases from V and 12 bases from J, with 18 bases in between. This CDR3 contains 14 residues. The germline V gene has CDR1 SGHNT and CDR2 YYREEE (reference sequence). The CDR3 here is CASSYGTQTVELFF. The CDR3 coding sequence is TGTGCCAGCAGCTATGGGACTCAAACGGTGGAACTGTTTTTT.

V usage is TRBV28 and J usage is TRBJ2-1, with TRBD2 as a possible D gene (6 bases). Trimming stripped 6 bases from V and 5 bases from J, with 11 bases between. Germline CDR1 is MDHEN and CDR2 is SYDVKM. This CDR3 comprises 13 residues. Written as DNA, the CDR3 is TGTGCCAGCAGGGAACTAGCAGACAATGAGCAGTTCTTC. Protein product: CASRELADNEQFF.

This chain uses TRBV5-1 with TRBJ2-3; no definite D call. This CDR3 spans 15 amino acids. Per the germline V gene, CDR1 is SGHRS and CDR2 is YFSETQ. V was pared by 0 bases and J by 2 bases, with 10 bases between. The CDR3 loop is CASSLDRTNTDTQYF. The CDR3 coding sequence is TGCGCCAGCAGCTTGGACCGCACTAACACAGATACGCAGTATTTT. The complete variable domain, with remaining parts taken from reference TRBV5-1 and TRBJ2-3, reads KAGVTQTPRYLIKTRGQQVTLSCSPISGHRSVSWYQQTPGQGLQFLFEYFSETQRNKGNFPGRFSGRQFSNSRSEMNVSTLELGDSALYLCASSLDRTNTDTQYFGPGTRLTVL.

This clone was counted a single time. This chain uses TRBV2 with TRBJ2-1; 13 bases match TRBD2. Trimming took 6 bases from V and 6 from J; bases not matched to a gene: 2. The germline CDR1 and CDR2 sequences are SNHLY and FYNNEI. The CDR3 covers 14 residues. Here the CDR3 reads CASRGLAGVNEQFF. The CDR3 nucleotides read TGTGCCAGCAGAGGACTAGCGGGAGTCAATGAGCAGTTCTTC.

This chain connects TRBV10-2 to TRBJ2-7; 9 positions match TRBD2. The germline gives CDR1 WSHSY, CDR2 SAAADI. J lost 4 bases, V lost 2 bases, and 6 bases had no gene match. The CDR3 spans 15 residues. CDR3 nucleotides: TGCGCCAGCAGTGAGGGTGGGACTAGCATATACGAGCAGTACTTC. This sequence encodes CASSEGGTSIYEQYF.

This chain uses TRBV7-9 with TRBJ2-7, with a tentative D call TRBD1 (7 bases). The CDR3 totals 14 residues. Trimming pared 8 bases from V and 0 bases from J, leaving 14 bases between. Per germline, CDR1 SEHNR and CDR2 FQNEAQ (reference sequence). This CDR3 is CASAAGQSSYEQYF. Written as DNA, the CDR3 is TGTGCCAGCGCGGCGGGACAGAGCTCCTACGAGCAGTACTTC.

The CDR3 DNA sequence: TGTGCCAGCAGTGAAAACAGGGGGGGATTTGAAAAACTGTTTTTT. Translating gives CASSENRGGFEKLFF. The chain recombines TRBV6-1 with TRBJ1-4, with 8 bases identical to TRBD1. V lost 2 bases and J lost 7; bases outside the gene matches: 6. The CDR3 is made up of 15 amino acids. Germline V gene data show CDR1 as MNHNS and CDR2 as SASEGT.

The J gene is TRBJ2-1, the V gene TRBV18, with 9 nucleotides matching TRBD2. V lost 2 bases to trimming and J lost 8 bases; unmatched junction nucleotides: 4. The CDR3 sequence is 14 residues long. Germline-derived CDR1 and CDR2 are KGHSH and LQKENI. The CDR3, as DNA: TGTGCCAGCTCACCAGGCGGGACTAGCTATGAGCAGTTCTTC. Its translation: CASSPGGTSYEQFF.

The chain carries TRBV5-1 and TRBJ2-7; 7 bases map to TRBD2. Looked up from germline, CDR1 is SGHRS and CDR2 is YFSETQ. V gave up 3 bases and J gave up 11 bases; unmatched junction bases: 14. CDR3 length: 14 amino acids. The CDR3 nucleotides are TGCGCCAGCAGCTGGCTAGCGCCCGACGCGGGGGAGTACTTC. Its protein is CASSWLAPDAGEYF.

A few counts support this clone. The V call is TRBV18, the J call TRBJ1-3; TRBD1 is a possible D gene (5 bases). The germline CDR1 and CDR2 sequences are KGHSH and LQKENI. V lost 2 bases and J lost 4, with 18 bases in between. The CDR3 runs to 17 residues. The CDR3 loop is CASSPFSGSESGNTIYF. CDR3 nucleotides: TGTGCCAGCTCACCATTCTCAGGGTCGGAATCGGGAAACACCATATATTTT.